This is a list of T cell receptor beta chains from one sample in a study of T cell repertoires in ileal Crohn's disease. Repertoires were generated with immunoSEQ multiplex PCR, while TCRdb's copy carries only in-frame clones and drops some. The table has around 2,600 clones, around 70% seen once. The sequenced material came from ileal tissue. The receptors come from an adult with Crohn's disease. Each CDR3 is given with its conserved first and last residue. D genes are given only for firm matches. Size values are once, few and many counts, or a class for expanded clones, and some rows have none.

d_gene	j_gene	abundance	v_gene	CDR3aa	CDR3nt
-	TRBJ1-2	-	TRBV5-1	CASSAVGGYGYTF	TGCGCCAGCAGCGCCGTTGGAGGCTATGGCTACACCTTC
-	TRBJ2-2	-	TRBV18	CASSPRASANANTGELFF	TGTGCCAGCTCACCTAGGGCTAGCGCAAACGCGAACACCGGGGAGCTGTTTTTT
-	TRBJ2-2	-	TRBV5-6	CASSFFFGKWDTGELFF	TGTGCCAGCAGCTTTTTTTTCGGGAAGTGGGACACCGGGGAGCTGTTTTTT
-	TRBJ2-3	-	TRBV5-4	CASSLEPSVPDTQYF	TGTGCCAGCAGTTTGGAGCCTAGCGTTCCAGATACGCAGTATTTT
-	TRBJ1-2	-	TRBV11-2	CASSSGGAWGYTF	TGTGCCAGCAGCTCTGGGGGCGCCTGGGGCTACACCTTC
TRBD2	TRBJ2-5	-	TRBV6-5	CASSSSTSDQETQYF	TGTGCCAGCAGTTCCTCTACTAGCGACCAAGAGACCCAGTACTTC
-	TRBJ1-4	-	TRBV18	CASSIGLPGEKLFF	TGTGCCAGCTCGATAGGCCTCCCAGGGGAAAAACTGTTTTTT
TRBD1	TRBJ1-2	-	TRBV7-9	CASSSGTGHYGYTF	TGTGCCAGCAGCTCCGGGACAGGGCACTATGGCTACACCTTC
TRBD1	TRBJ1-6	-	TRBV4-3	CASSQAGTGNSPLHF	TGCGCCAGCAGCCAAGCCGGGACAGGGAATTCACCCCTCCACTTT
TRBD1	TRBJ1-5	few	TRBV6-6	CASSPPGGGNQPQHF	TGTGCCAGCAGTCCCCCAGGGGGCGGCAATCAGCCCCAGCATTTT
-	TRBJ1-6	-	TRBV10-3	CAISDWGKGVNSPLHF	TGTGCCATCAGTGATTGGGGTAAGGGGGTTAATTCACCCCTCCACTTT
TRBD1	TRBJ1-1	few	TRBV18	CASSPSTTGVSNTEAFF	TGTGCCAGCTCACCTTCGACTACAGGGGTCTCGAACACTGAAGCTTTCTTT
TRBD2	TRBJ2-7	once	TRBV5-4	CASSSSGAGGLYEQYF	TGTGCCAGCAGCTCCTCGGGAGCGGGAGGTCTCTACGAGCAGTACTTC
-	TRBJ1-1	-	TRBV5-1	CASSLDSVTEAFF	TGCGCCAGCAGCTTGGATAGCGTCACTGAAGCTTTCTTT
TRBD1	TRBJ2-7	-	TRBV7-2	CASSPLGGTGADEQYF	TGTGCCAGCAGCCCCCTGGGGGGGACAGGGGCTGACGAGCAGTACTTC
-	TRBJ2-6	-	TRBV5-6	CASSLRHSGANVLTF	TGTGCCAGCAGCTTGCGACACTCTGGGGCCAACGTCCTGACTTTC
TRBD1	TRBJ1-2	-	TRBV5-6	CTSNDRVNYGYTF	TGTACCAGCAACGACAGGGTAAACTATGGCTACACCTTC
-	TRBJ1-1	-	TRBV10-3	CAINPGHPNAEAFF	TGTGCCATCAACCCGGGACATCCCAACGCTGAAGCTTTCTTT
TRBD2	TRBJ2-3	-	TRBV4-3	CASSQSAGGTDTQYF	TGCGCCAGCAGCCAATCTGCGGGAGGCACAGATACGCAGTATTTT
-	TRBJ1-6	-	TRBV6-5	CASRTAGINSPLHF	TGTGCCAGCAGAACGGCAGGCATAAATTCACCCCTCCACTTT
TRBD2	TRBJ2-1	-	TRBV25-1	CASSEGGGSANNEQFF	TGTGCCAGCAGTGAAGGCGGGGGGTCGGCCAACAATGAGCAGTTCTTC
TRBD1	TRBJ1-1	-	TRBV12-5	CASGPLTGGFTEAFF	TGTGCTAGTGGTCCGTTGACAGGGGGCTTCACTGAAGCTTTCTTT
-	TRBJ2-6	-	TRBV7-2	CASSQASLGPSGANVLTF	TGTGCCAGCAGCCAGGCGAGCCTTGGCCCCTCTGGGGCCAACGTCCTGACTTTC
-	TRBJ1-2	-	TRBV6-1	CASRDSSNYGYTF	TGTGCCAGCAGGGACAGTTCTAACTATGGCTACACCTTC
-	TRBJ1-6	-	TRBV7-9	CASSLVEGRDGMTLHF	TGTGCCAGCAGCTTAGTCGAGGGGCGGGATGGAATGACCCTCCACTTT
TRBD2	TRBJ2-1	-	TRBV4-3	CASSQELAGGPDEQFF	TGCGCCAGCAGCCAAGAGCTAGCGGGAGGGCCCGATGAGCAGTTCTTC
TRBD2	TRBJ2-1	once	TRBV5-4	CASSLVGGSPYNEQFF	TGTGCCAGCAGCTTGGTGGGAGGGAGCCCCTACAATGAGCAGTTCTTC
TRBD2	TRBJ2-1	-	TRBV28	CASSLQAGVVYNEQFF	TGTGCCAGCAGTTTACAGGCGGGAGTGGTTTACAATGAGCAGTTCTTC
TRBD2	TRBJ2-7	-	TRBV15	CATSRDYGLAVEQYF	TGTGCCACCAGCAGAGATTACGGGCTAGCGGTGGAGCAGTACTTC
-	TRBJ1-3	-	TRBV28	CASSARQVSGNTIYF	TGTGCCAGCAGCGCAAGACAGGTCTCTGGAAACACCATATATTTT
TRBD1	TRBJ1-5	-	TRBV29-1	CSVEAGGDQPQHF	TGCAGCGTTGAAGCAGGGGGTGATCAGCCCCAGCATTTT
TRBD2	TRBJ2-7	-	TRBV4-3	CASSQLGLAAEQYF	TGCGCCAGCAGCCAATTAGGGCTAGCGGCTGAGCAGTACTTC
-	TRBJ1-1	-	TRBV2	CASSEQANTEAFF	TGTGCCAGCAGTGAACAGGCGAACACTGAAGCTTTCTTT